This TCR beta chain was observed in a study of blood T cell repertoires in COVID-19. Study in general: Researchers got acute and convalescent COVID-19 samples from the United States, Italy and Spain. T cells, B-cell-depleted T cells, or PBMCs provided the cDNA or gDNA that served as material.

Authors' methods: Estimates of nucleated cell counts were drawn from the amplification of reference gene primers. TCRdb keeps only in-frame clones here, not all; method: immunoSEQ multiplex PCR. From that table come the V and J calls and clone size; the DNA was used to work out D and trimming. Here the sample spans 200,000 or so clones, roughly 80% being singletons. Germline CDR1 is SGHTA and CDR2 is FQGNSA. Germline trimming cut 2 bases from V and 5 bases from J; bases unmatched to any gene: 2. The CDR3 loop spans 15 amino acids. The chain is built from TRBV7-2 and TRBJ2-2; 10 nucleotides agree with TRBD1. The receptor's source is a woman between 55 and 75 years old who had recovered from COVID-19. Sample: peripheral blood. As DNA, the CDR3 is TGTGCCAGCAGCTTAAGGACAGGGGGGACCGGGGAGCTGTTTTTT. This translates into CASSLRTGGTGELFF.